The sequence of this TCR beta chain was determined in a study of blood T cell repertoires in COVID-19. The CDR3 spans 15 residues. The germline gives CDR1 SGHTA, CDR2 FQGNSA. The V end lost 1 base, the J end lost 1 base, and 7 bases lay between the germline ends. Method: immunoSEQ multiplex PCR; TCRdb's copy keeps in-frame clones and lacks some. In the table there are 110,000 or so clones, roughly 84% of which are singletons. The rearrangement joins TRBV7-2 to TRBJ2-2; D ambiguous. The receptor's source is a woman in her thirties or forties with acute or convalescent COVID-19. Sequenced sample: peripheral blood. This CDR3 reads CASSLVNRNTGELFF. In DNA form, the CDR3 reads TGTGCCAGCAGCTTAGTGAACAGGAACACCGGGGAGCTGTTTTTT.